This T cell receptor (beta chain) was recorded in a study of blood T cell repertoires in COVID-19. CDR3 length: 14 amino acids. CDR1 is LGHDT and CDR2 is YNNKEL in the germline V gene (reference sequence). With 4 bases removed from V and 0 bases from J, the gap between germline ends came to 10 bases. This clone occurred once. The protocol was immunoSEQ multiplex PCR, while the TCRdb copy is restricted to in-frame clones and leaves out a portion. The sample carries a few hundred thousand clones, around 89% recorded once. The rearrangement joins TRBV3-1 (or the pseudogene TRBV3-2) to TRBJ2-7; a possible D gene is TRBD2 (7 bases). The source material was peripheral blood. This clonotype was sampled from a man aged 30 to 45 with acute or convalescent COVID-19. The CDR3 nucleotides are TGTGCCAGCAGCCGCGGGGGCTACTCCTACGAGCAGTACTTC. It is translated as CASSRGGYSYEQYF.